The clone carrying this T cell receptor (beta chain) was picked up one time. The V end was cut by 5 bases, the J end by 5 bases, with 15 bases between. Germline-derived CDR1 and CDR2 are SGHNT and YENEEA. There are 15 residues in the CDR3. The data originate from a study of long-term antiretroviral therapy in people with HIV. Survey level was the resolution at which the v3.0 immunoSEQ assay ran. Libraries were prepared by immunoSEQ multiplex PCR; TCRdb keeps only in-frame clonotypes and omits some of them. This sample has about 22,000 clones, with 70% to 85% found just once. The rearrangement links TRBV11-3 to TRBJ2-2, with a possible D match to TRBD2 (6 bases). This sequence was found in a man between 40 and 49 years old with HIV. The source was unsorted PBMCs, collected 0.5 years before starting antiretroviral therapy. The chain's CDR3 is CASSVKAGGTGELFF. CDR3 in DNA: TGTGCCAGCAGCGTTAAGGCAGGAGGGACCGGGGAGCTGTTTTTT.